Each of the 21 T cell receptor beta chains below was sequenced from the same sample in a study of T cell repertoires in cytomegalovirus infection. TCRdb recomputed calls from the reads with MiXCR, one row per CDR3 protein. The data contain some 200,000 distinct CDR3 sequences, roughly 19% of them singletons. The sample consisted of PBMCs. The receptor source for this set is a human donor in good health (CMV status not recorded). Some clones in this sample may be carry-over from other donors' samples.

This clonotype was seen a few times. CDR3 DNA: TGTGCCAGTAGGACCACCCGGGGACAGGGACGCTACGAGCAGTACTTC. This gives the protein CASRTTRGQGRYEQYF. The genes are TRBV19 and TRBJ2-7; the match to TRBD1 covers 9 bases. J gave up 3 bases and V 6 bases, and 12 bases lay outside the gene matches. The CDR3 has 16 residues. The germline CDR1 and CDR2 sequences are LNHDA and SQIVND (reference sequence).

The genes are TRBV19 and TRBJ1-2; D uncertain. The CDR3 runs to 13 residues. Between the trimmed V and J ends, which lost 10 bases and 2 bases, there was a span of 14 bases. CDR1 and CDR2 (germline): LNHDA, SQIVND (reference sequence). This chain's CDR3 is CAIKDGWNYGYTF. The CDR3 coding sequence is TGTGCCATTAAGGACGGGTGGAACTATGGCTACACCTTC.

This clonotype was recorded at least ten times. The J gene is TRBJ2-1, the V gene TRBV4-1; the match to TRBD2 covers 7 bases. V lost 0 bases, J lost 5 bases, and 7 bases stayed unmatched. CDR3 length equals 16 residues. Per germline, CDR1 MGHRA and CDR2 YSYEKL. DNA of the CDR3: TGCGCCAGCAGCCAAGATCGGGGGGAGAACCACAATGAGCAGTTCTTC. Protein sequence: CASSQDRGENHNEQFF.

This clonotype was detected only a few times. The chain links TRBV11-3 to TRBJ2-7; 7 nucleotides line up with TRBD1. This CDR3 contains 12 residues. V gave up 5 bases and J gave up 5 bases; unmatched junction bases: 3. Germline CDR1 is SGHNT and CDR2 is YENEEA. The CDR3 here is CASSPGGHEQYF. In nucleotides, the CDR3 is TGTGCCAGCAGCCCAGGGGGTCACGAGCAGTACTTC.

In DNA, the CDR3 is TGCAGCGTAAGGACAGCTCTAGCCAAAAACATTCAGTACTTC. It translates to CSVRTALAKNIQYF. The V gene is TRBV29-1, the J gene TRBJ2-4; D perhaps matches TRBD1 (6 bases). The CDR3 extends over 14 amino acids. Germline V CDR1 and CDR2: SQVTM, ANQGSEA. V was clipped by 6 bases and J by 0 bases, with 12 bases between them.

The chain carries TRBV10-3 and TRBJ1-6; 7 bases map to TRBD1. The V and J ends lost 0 bases and 2 bases, in that order; junction bases with no gene match: 1. The CDR3 covers 16 residues. The V gene's germline CDR1 is ENHRY and CDR2 SYGVKD. The CDR3 DNA follows: TGTGCCATCAGTGAGTCTGGGACAGCCTATAATTCACCCCTCCACTTT. Its protein is CAISESGTAYNSPLHF.

Ten or more counts support this clonotype. This sequence joins TRBV10-3 and TRBJ2-7; 10 bases align to TRBD2. Germline trimming cut 6 bases from V and 5 bases from J; bases unmatched to any gene: 16. Germline V gene sequence: CDR1 ENHRY, CDR2 SYGVKD. This CDR3 is built from 17 residues. The CDR3 here is CAIRTVMRAGGHDEQYF. CDR3 DNA sequence: TGTGCCATCAGGACGGTAATGAGAGCGGGAGGGCATGACGAGCAGTACTTC.

This chain joins TRBV28 and TRBJ2-5; maybe TRBD2 (5 bases). The ends were cut back, 6 bases at V and 3 bases at J, with 17 bases in the middle. The germline gives CDR1 MDHEN, CDR2 SYDVKM. The CDR3 extends over 15 amino acids. The CDR3 reads CASRVSTRGKETQYF. The CDR3, as DNA: TGTGCCAGCAGGGTTAGCACTCGAGGGAAAGAGACCCAGTACTTC.

The V call is TRBV6-5, the J call TRBJ2-3, with TRBD2 as a possible D gene (5 bases). The CDR3 totals 14 residues. Germline values: CDR1 MNHEY, CDR2 SVGAGI. V lost 3 bases and J lost 3, with 10 bases in between. The chain's CDR3 is CASSYSELTDTQYF. The DNA of the CDR3 is TGTGCCAGCAGTTATAGCGAGCTAACAGATACGCAGTATTTT.

This clonotype was recorded many times. The chain links TRBV7-2 to TRBJ2-7; D is uncertain. Trimming removed 5 bases at V and 5 bases at J, with 7 bases between. The V gene's germline CDR1 is SGHTA and CDR2 FQGNSA. The length of the CDR3 is 11 residues. In DNA, the CDR3 is TGTGCCAGCAGCGCTGACCACGAGCAGTACTTC. Translated, it gives CASSADHEQYF.

This clonotype was counted many times. The V and J genes are TRBV7-3 and TRBJ2-3; no firm D call. This CDR3 contains 13 residues. CDR1 and CDR2 (germline): SGHTA, FQGTGA. Trimming pared 4 bases from V and 4 bases from J, leaving 9 bases between. CDR3 loop: CASSSSVADTQYF. The CDR3 DNA sequence: TGTGCCAGCAGCTCCTCAGTAGCAGATACGCAGTATTTT.

The rearrangement uses TRBV12-3 or TRBV12-4 and TRBJ1-2, with no clear D. This CDR3 contains 12 residues. Trimming pared 4 bases from V and 5 bases from J, leaving 8 bases between. The CDR3, as DNA: TGTGCCAGCAGTTCCAGCGATTATGGCTACACCTTC. It encodes CASSSSDYGYTF.

This clonotype was observed many times. The genes are TRBV7-2 and TRBJ1-1; a weak D match, TRBD1 (5 bases). V was trimmed by 5 bases and J by 4 bases, leaving 17 bases between them. From germline, CDR1 is SGHTA and CDR2 FQGNSA. This CDR3 is built from 15 residues. The CDR3 spells CASSLTGSRVTEAFF. Written as DNA, the CDR3 is TGTGCCAGCAGCCTTACAGGTAGTCGCGTCACTGAAGCTTTCTTT.

This clonotype turned up a few times. The chain employs TRBV7-9 and TRBJ2-3, with TRBD1 matching 7 bases. The CDR3 consists of 14 residues. J was trimmed by 4 bases and V by 2 bases; bases with no gene match: 3. The germline CDR1 and CDR2 sequences are SEHNR and FQNEAQ (reference sequence). The CDR3 spells CASSLPQGSDTQYF. CDR3 in DNA: TGTGCCAGCAGCTTACCACAGGGGTCAGATACGCAGTATTTT.

The V gene is TRBV2, the J gene TRBJ2-5; D remains ambiguous. With 3 bases removed from V and 5 bases from J, the gap between germline ends came to 19 bases. This CDR3 contains 16 residues. Germline-derived CDR1 and CDR2 are SNHLY and FYNNEI. CDR3 DNA sequence: TGTGCCAGCAGTGAGTGGAGATTGGGCCATGTGGAGACCCAGTACTTC. Translated: CASSEWRLGHVETQYF.

The genes are TRBV29-1 and TRBJ2-3, with D unclear. Deletions cut 3 bases from V and 0 bases from J, with 4 bases between. Per the germline V gene, CDR1 is SQVTM and CDR2 is ANQGSEA. This CDR3 is built from 12 residues. DNA for the CDR3: TGCAGCGTTGAGAAGAGCACAGATACGCAGTATTTT. This sequence encodes CSVEKSTDTQYF.

This clonotype occurred many times. The V call is TRBV12-5, the J call TRBJ2-5, with 8 bases aligning to TRBD2. The junction had 10 bases not matched to a gene; V was cut back by 8 bases and J by 5 bases. Germline V lookup: CDR1 LGHNT, CDR2 FRNRAP. The CDR3 contains 14 residues. CDR3 sequence (DNA): TGTGCTAGTAATGAGCGGGGGATGATGGAGACCCAGTACTTC. Amino acids: CASNERGMMETQYF.

This clonotype was seen more than once but under ten times. J is TRBJ2-3 and V is TRBV29-1; 10 bases fit TRBD2. Losses at the gene ends were 2 bases for V and 3 bases for J; bases not matched to a gene: 20. In germline, CDR1 is SQVTM, CDR2 ANQGSEA. The length of the CDR3 is 20 residues. The CDR3 sequence: CSVERYTVTSGTRRTDTQYF. The CDR3 nucleotides read TGCAGCGTTGAAAGGTATACGGTTACTAGCGGGACTAGAAGGACAGATACGCAGTATTTT.

This clonotype was seen repeatedly, ten times or more. The chain couples TRBV6-5 to TRBJ2-6; D gene ambiguous. This CDR3 spans 18 amino acids. Germline V lookup: CDR1 MNHEY, CDR2 SVGAGI. Trimming cost V 0 bases and J 0 bases, with 12 bases left between them. CDR3 DNA: TGTGCCAGCAGTTACTCGATAGGCGGCACCTCTGGGGCCAACGTCCTGACTTTC. This encodes CASSYSIGGTSGANVLTF.

The chain employs TRBV19 and TRBJ2-1, with 7 bases fitting TRBD2. The CDR3 consists of 12 residues. The V gene's germline CDR1 is LNHDA and CDR2 SQIVND (reference sequence). J gave up 7 bases and V 6 bases, and 3 bases lay outside the gene matches. The CDR3 DNA reads TGTGCCAGTAGCGGGGGGTGGAATGAGCAGTTCTTC. It codes for CASSGGWNEQFF.

There are many counts of this clonotype. J is TRBJ1-1 and V is TRBV6-1; possibly TRBD1 for D (5 bases). The CDR3 loop spans 13 amino acids. V lost 5 bases to trimming and J lost 7 bases, with 14 bases between them. CDR1 is MNHNS and CDR2 is SASEGT in the germline V gene. CDR3 amino acids: CASSLRDGYEAFF. CDR3 in DNA: TGTGCCAGCAGTCTACGGGACGGATATGAAGCTTTCTTT.